These 18 T cell receptor beta chains were sequenced from one sample in a study of blood T cell repertoires in COVID-19. The method was immunoSEQ multiplex PCR; TCRdb's version includes in-frame clones alone and lacks a portion of them. The repertoire holds some 370,000 clones, with 80% to 85% as singletons. Sequencing input: PBMCs or T cells enriched from blood (not recorded which). These receptors were obtained from a woman between 45 and 65 years old who had recovered from COVID-19.

The chain carries TRBV13 and TRBJ2-7, with unresolved D. This CDR3 spans 11 amino acids. V dropped 5 bases and J dropped 5 bases, with 7 bases sitting between them. Germline V gene sequence: CDR1 PRHDT, CDR2 FYEKMQ (reference sequence). The CDR3 here is CASSNLNEQYF. The CDR3 bases are TGTGCCAGCAGCAATTTAAACGAGCAGTACTTC. Supplemented by reference TRBV13 and TRBJ2-7, the full variable domain reads AAGVIQSPRHLIKEKRETATLKCYPIPRHDTVYWYQQGPGQDPQFLISFYEKMQSDKGSIPDRFSAQQFSDYHSELNMSSLELGDSALYFCASSNLNEQYFGPGTRLTVT.

This clone was picked up a small number of times. The chain uses TRBV14 and TRBJ2-1, with D unclear. V was clipped by 0 bases and J by 9 bases, with 9 bases between them. CDR1 SGHDN and CDR2 FVKESK come from the germline V gene. This CDR3 is built from 13 residues. CDR3 bases: TGTGCCAGCAGCCAAGAGTTAACGGGTGAGCAGTTCTTC. Translating gives CASSQELTGEQFF.

The chain is built from TRBV4-2 and TRBJ2-2, with D unclear. The CDR3 has 13 amino acids. V was clipped by 1 base and J by 4 bases, with 4 bases between them. Germline CDR1 and CDR2: LGHNA and YNFKEQ. CDR3 residues: CASSQVATGELFF. Written as DNA, the CDR3 is TGTGCCAGCAGCCAAGTGGCCACCGGGGAGCTGTTTTTT.

J is TRBJ1-3 and V is TRBV7-2, with a possible D match to TRBD1 (5 bases). Looked up from germline, CDR1 is SGHTA and CDR2 is FQGNSA. The V end lost 4 bases, the J end lost 2 bases, and 18 bases lay between the germline ends. This CDR3 contains 17 residues. CDR3 sequence reads: CASSYLPDTGPGNTIYF. In DNA form, the CDR3 reads TGTGCCAGCAGCTATTTACCGGACACCGGCCCTGGAAACACCATATATTTT. The entire variable domain, with the rest obtained from reference TRBV7-2 and TRBJ1-3, is as follows: GAGVSQSPSNKVTEKGKDVELRCDPISGHTALYWYRQSLGQGLEFLIYFQGNSAPDKSGLPSDRFSAERTGGSVSTLTIQRTQQEDSAVYLCASSYLPDTGPGNTIYFGEGSWLTVV.

V and J are TRBV6-5 and TRBJ1-1; D may be TRBD1 (6 bases). V lost 5 bases to trimming and J lost 2 bases, with 9 bases between them. CDR1 and CDR2 from the germline V gene are MNHEY and SVGAGI. The CDR3 is 13 residues long. The CDR3 protein is CASSPQGNTEAFF. In nucleotides, the CDR3 is TGTGCCAGCAGTCCACAGGGTAACACTGAAGCTTTCTTT.

This clone has just one count. J is TRBJ2-7 and V is TRBV4-1; 7 nucleotides agree with TRBD2. V was pared by 1 base and J by 0 bases, with 9 bases of the junction left unmatched. There are 17 residues in the CDR3. Germline V CDR1 and CDR2: MGHRA, YSYEKL. The CDR3 protein is CASSQVTVGGSSYEQYF. DNA for the CDR3: TGCGCCAGCAGCCAAGTTACGGTGGGGGGGAGCTCCTACGAGCAGTACTTC.

J is TRBJ1-2 and V is TRBV19; D is possibly TRBD1 (5 bases). The V end lost 7 bases, the J end lost 7 bases, and 19 bases lay between the germline ends. CDR1 is LNHDA, CDR2 SQIVND, per germline (reference sequence). This CDR3 comprises 14 residues. CDR3 residues: CASKPGTQGGGYTF. CDR3 bases: TGTGCCAGTAAACCTGGGACCCAGGGAGGTGGCTACACCTTC.

The V call is TRBV2, the J call TRBJ1-1; possibly TRBD1 for D (5 bases). The CDR3 is 13 amino acids. V was clipped by 6 bases and J by 0 bases, with 8 bases between them. Germline CDR1 SNHLY, CDR2 FYNNEI. The chain's CDR3 is CASRAGMNTEAFF. The CDR3 DNA is TGTGCCAGCAGGGCAGGGATGAACACTGAAGCTTTCTTT.

A single count supports this clone. The rearrangement uses TRBV6-1 and TRBJ1-6; no definite D call. The CDR3 runs to 15 residues. CDR1 MNHNS and CDR2 SASEGT come from the germline V gene. V dropped 5 bases and J dropped 8 bases, with 16 bases sitting between them. The CDR3 sequence: CASSISGSPDSPLHF. CDR3 sequence (DNA): TGTGCCAGCAGTATCTCCGGGAGCCCAGATTCACCCCTCCACTTT.

The chain combines TRBV5-1 with TRBJ2-2; a possible D gene is TRBD1 (5 bases). Trimming left V 0 bases short and J 4 bases short, with 10 bases between. The CDR3 has 15 amino acids. Germline V gene data show CDR1 as SGHRS and CDR2 as YFSETQ. For the CDR3, the DNA is TGCGCCAGCAGCTTGGTAGGGGCCCTCACCGGGGAGCTGTTTTTT. Its protein product is CASSLVGALTGELFF.

V is TRBV11-2 and J is TRBJ2-3; TRBD2 matches at 8 bases. Per germline, CDR1 SGHAT and CDR2 FQNNGV. Unmatched junction bases numbered 7, after V lost 3 bases and J lost 2 bases. There are 16 residues in the CDR3. The CDR3 loop is CASSFLLAGYTDTQYF. The DNA of the CDR3 is TGTGCCAGCAGCTTCCTTTTAGCGGGGTACACAGATACGCAGTATTTT.

This clone was observed a single time. The chain has TRBV7-6 and TRBJ2-7; 8 nucleotides agree with TRBD1. The germline CDR1 and CDR2 sequences are SGHVS and FNYEAQ. The CDR3 covers 15 residues. V was clipped by 5 bases and J by 2 bases; unmatched bases: 8. The CDR3 spells CASSKNQGATYEQYF. CDR3 coding DNA: TGTGCCAGCAGCAAGAACCAGGGGGCTACCTACGAGCAGTACTTC. Supplemented by reference TRBV7-6 and TRBJ2-7, the full variable domain reads GAGVSQSPRYKVTKRGQDVALRCDPISGHVSLYWYRQALGQGPEFLTYFNYEAQQDKSGLPNDRFSAERPEGSISTLTIQRTEQRDSAMYRCASSKNQGATYEQYFGPGTRLTVT.

J is TRBJ1-5 and V is TRBV29-1; a possible D gene is TRBD1 (5 bases). Trimming left V 4 bases short and J 1 base short, with 11 bases between. Per the germline V gene, CDR1 is SQVTM and CDR2 is ANQGSEA. This CDR3 comprises 14 residues. DNA of the CDR3: TGCAGCGTTGTTGGACACGACAGCAATCAGCCCCAGCATTTT. It translates to CSVVGHDSNQPQHF.

This chain joins TRBV16 and TRBJ1-1; 7 positions match TRBD1. The CDR3 spans 15 residues. Trimming took 3 bases from V and 5 from J; bases not matched to a gene: 9. Germline CDR1 and CDR2: KGHSY and FQNENV. The CDR3 protein is CASSQRQGGGTEAFF. The DNA for the CDR3 is TGTGCCAGCAGCCAGAGACAGGGTGGCGGAACTGAAGCTTTCTTT.

This clone showed up just once. The chain joins TRBV27 to TRBJ2-7; perhaps TRBD2 as D (7 bases). Trimming pared 7 bases from V and 2 bases from J, leaving 15 bases between. The CDR3 has 14 amino acids. Germline CDR1 reads MNHEY; CDR2 reads SMNVEV (reference sequence). The chain's CDR3 is CASTKGGAPYEQYF. CDR3 DNA: TGTGCCAGCACGAAGGGGGGGGCCCCCTACGAGCAGTACTTC.

The chain couples TRBV18 to TRBJ1-2, with a possible D match to TRBD1 (5 bases). This CDR3 region has 16 residues. Germline CDR1 KGHSH, CDR2 LQKENI. Trimming stripped 0 bases from V and 4 bases from J, with 15 bases between. For the CDR3, the DNA is TGTGCCAGCTCACCACCGACGTCACAAGGGGTCTATGGCTACACCTTC. Translation gives CASSPPTSQGVYGYTF.

The genes are TRBV10-3 and TRBJ2-1; 10 nucleotides line up with TRBD2. Trimming removed 3 bases from V and 9 bases from J; junction bases left unmatched: 11. The CDR3 runs 16 residues. Germline lookup yields CDR1 ENHRY and CDR2 SYGVKD. In DNA form, the CDR3 reads TGTGCCATCAGTGACGGTGCTAGCGGGAGTTGGGGTGAGCAGTTCTTC. This codes for CAISDGASGSWGEQFF.

The chain uses TRBV4-1 and TRBJ1-1; unclear D gene. The CDR3 has 14 amino acids. With 0 bases removed from V and 1 base from J, the gap between germline ends came to 6 bases. CDR1 is MGHRA and CDR2 is YSYEKL in the germline V gene. The DNA for the CDR3 is TGCGCCAGCAGCCAAGAGCCAGAGAACACTGAAGCTTTCTTT. It codes for CASSQEPENTEAFF.